These 18 T cell receptor beta chains came from one sample sequenced in a study of CD8+ T cells in alopecia areata. The authors extracted RNA and reverse transcribed it into cDNA as the sequencing template. Libraries were prepared by immunoSEQ multiplex PCR; TCRdb keeps only in-frame clonotypes and omits some of them. The sample lists under 250,000 clones; 50% to 60% were seen once. The sample consisted of CD4+ T cells sorted from blood, taken at week 0. The receptors derive from a human donor with alopecia areata.

This clone has a handful of counts. V gene TRBV6-6 combines with J gene TRBJ2-1, with D perhaps TRBD2 (6 bases). This CDR3 contains 16 residues. Trimming pared 7 bases from V and 9 bases from J, leaving 25 bases between. Per germline, CDR1 MNHNY and CDR2 SVGAGI (reference sequence). In DNA form, the CDR3 reads TGTGCCAGCAACCGAGAGTCGATACTAGCCGGCGGTGAGCAGTTCTTC. Translation gives CASNRESILAGGEQFF.

This clone was found a few times. This sequence joins TRBV9 and TRBJ1-2, with D possibly being TRBD1 (6 bases). V was cut by 4 bases and J by 10 bases, with 20 bases left in between. The CDR3 is 14 residues long. Germline values: CDR1 SGDLS, CDR2 YYNGEE. The CDR3 DNA reads TGTGCCAGCAGCCCAAACCGGGGCCGGGGGGCCTACACCTTC. Its translation is CASSPNRGRGAYTF.

The chain couples TRBV5-6 to TRBJ1-2, with unresolved D. The ends were cut back, 0 bases at V and 8 bases at J, with 11 bases in the middle. The CDR3 consists of 13 residues. Germline CDR1 is SGHDT and CDR2 is YYEEEE. This CDR3 reads CASSLDTPSGYTF. The CDR3 coding sequence is TGTGCCAGCAGCTTGGATACGCCCTCCGGCTACACCTTC.

This chain joins TRBV7-8 and TRBJ1-2; D ambiguous. Germline CDR1 SGHVS, CDR2 FQNEAQ. The V end lost 1 base, the J end lost 6 bases, and 6 bases lay between the germline ends. The CDR3 sequence is 12 residues long. In DNA, the CDR3 is TGTGCCAGCAGCTTAGTTAGGGATGGCTACACCTTC. Encoded protein: CASSLVRDGYTF.

DNA of the CDR3: TGTGCCACCCGACCTCAGGGGGGATACAATCAGCCCCAGCATTTT. Translated: CATRPQGGYNQPQHF. The genes are TRBV6-5 and TRBJ1-5; the match to TRBD1 covers 7 bases. V lost 10 bases and J lost 3; bases outside the gene matches: 12. The CDR3 runs 15 residues. The germline V gene has CDR1 MNHEY and CDR2 SVGAGI.

The chain couples TRBV30 to TRBJ2-5, with D possibly matching TRBD1 (5 bases). This CDR3 is 17 amino acids long. Per germline, CDR1 GTSNPN and CDR2 SVGIG (reference sequence). Trimming pared 3 bases from V and 3 bases from J, leaving 23 bases between. CDR3 nucleotides: TGTGCCTGGAGCCCCCCCTACCGAAGGGCAGGGAAAGAGACCCAGTACTTC. Its protein product is CAWSPPYRRAGKETQYF.

This clone was counted only a few times. V and J are TRBV2 and TRBJ2-5, with 12 positions matching TRBD2. The CDR3 covers 14 residues. CDR1 and CDR2 (germline): SNHLY, FYNNEI. Losses at the gene ends were 5 bases for V and 5 bases for J; bases not matched to a gene: 3. CDR3 nucleotide sequence: TGTGCCAGCAGTCCCCTAGCGGGAGGGGAGACCCAGTACTTC. Translation gives CASSPLAGGETQYF.

The chain is built from TRBV4-1 and TRBJ1-5, with 10 bases aligning to TRBD1. The CDR3 length is 16 residues. Germline V gene sequence: CDR1 MGHRA, CDR2 YSYEKL. V shed 1 base and J 2 bases; nucleotides not matched to a gene: 2. CDR3 sequence reads: CASSQGDRGGNQPQHF. CDR3 coding DNA: TGCGCCAGCAGCCAAGGGGACAGGGGTGGCAATCAGCCCCAGCATTTT.

V usage is TRBV7-9 and J usage is TRBJ1-2; 9 nucleotides match TRBD1. Trimming cost V 3 bases and J 7 bases; bases outside gene matches: 3. Germline CDR1 and CDR2: SEHNR and FQNEAQ (reference sequence). The length of the CDR3 is 13 residues. As DNA, the CDR3 is TGTGCCAGCAGCTTGGACAGGGGTCGTGGCTACACCTTC. It translates to CASSLDRGRGYTF.

This clone has a handful of counts. The CDR3 sequence is CSVDWAYTYNEQFF. The DNA for the CDR3 is TGCAGCGTTGATTGGGCGTACACCTACAATGAGCAGTTCTTC. The rearrangement joins TRBV29-1 to TRBJ2-1; D is ambiguous. This CDR3 has 14 amino acids. Germline-derived CDR1 and CDR2 are SQVTM and ANQGSEA. V lost 3 bases and J lost 2, with 11 bases in between.

The J gene is TRBJ1-2, the V gene TRBV10-3; no firm D call. V was clipped by 3 bases and J by 6 bases, with 5 bases between them. The CDR3 length is 11 residues. The V gene's germline CDR1 is ENHRY and CDR2 SYGVKD. The DNA for the CDR3 is TGTGCCATCAGTGAATCCGATGGCTACACCTTC. Residues: CAISESDGYTF.

The chain combines TRBV6-6 with TRBJ2-7, with D uncertain. From germline, CDR1 is MNHNY and CDR2 SVGAGI (reference sequence). This CDR3 comprises 8 residues. V shed 5 bases and J shed 9 bases, with 2 bases lying between them. The DNA of the CDR3 is TGTGCCAGCAGTCCGCAGTACTTC. Translated, it gives CASSPQYF.

This chain connects TRBV27 to TRBJ1-5, with D possibly being TRBD1 (6 bases). The V end was cut by 3 bases, the J end by 3 bases, with 15 bases between. This CDR3 comprises 16 residues. Germline CDR1 reads MNHEY; CDR2 reads SMNVEV (reference sequence). CDR3 bases: TGTGCCAGCAGTTTCAGTAGCAGGGGTGACAATCAGCCCCAGCATTTT. Protein: CASSFSSRGDNQPQHF.

V is TRBV4-2 and J is TRBJ2-3; 7 positions agree with TRBD1. The CDR3 contains 14 residues. Germline CDR1 is LGHNA and CDR2 is YNFKEQ. Germline trimming cut 3 bases from V and 4 bases from J; bases unmatched to any gene: 4. The CDR3 DNA reads TGTGCCAGCAGCCATGGACAGGAGTCAGATACGCAGTATTTT. Protein sequence: CASSHGQESDTQYF.

CDR3 sequence reads: CASLGRQGPYYGYTF. The CDR3, as DNA: TGTGCCAGCCTGGGCCGACAGGGGCCGTACTATGGCTACACCTTC. This chain connects TRBV27 to TRBJ1-2; 8 nucleotides match TRBD1. The V and J ends lost 8 bases and 3 bases, in that order; junction bases with no gene match: 11. Germline CDR1 is MNHEY and CDR2 is SMNVEV (reference sequence). This CDR3 spans 15 amino acids.

This clone was seen ten or more times. V is TRBV5-6 and J is TRBJ1-4, with 8 bases fitting TRBD1. This CDR3 contains 14 residues. With 3 bases clipped from V and 8 bases from J, the junction kept 6 bases outside the gene matches. Germline assignment: CDR1 SGHDT and CDR2 YYEEEE. This CDR3 is CASSSRGPGEKLFF. The DNA of the CDR3 is TGTGCCAGCAGCTCCAGGGGGCCAGGCGAAAAACTGTTTTTT.

The chain recombines TRBV6-1 with TRBJ2-1; 9 nucleotides line up with TRBD2. The length of the CDR3 is 13 residues. CDR1 and CDR2 (germline): MNHNS, SASEGT. With V trimmed by 10 bases and J by 8 bases, 9 bases remained unmatched. The CDR3 is CAISGLARDEQFF. CDR3 DNA: TGTGCCATCTCGGGACTAGCCAGGGATGAGCAGTTCTTC.

The chain has TRBV7-9 and TRBJ1-1; 9 positions match TRBD1. The CDR3 totals 13 residues. Germline assignment: CDR1 SEHNR and CDR2 FQNEAQ (reference sequence). The V segment lost 10 bases and the J segment 1 base; nucleotides outside the gene matches: 4. This chain's CDR3 is CATAQGANTEAFF. The CDR3 DNA is TGTGCCACCGCACAGGGGGCGAACACTGAAGCTTTCTTT.